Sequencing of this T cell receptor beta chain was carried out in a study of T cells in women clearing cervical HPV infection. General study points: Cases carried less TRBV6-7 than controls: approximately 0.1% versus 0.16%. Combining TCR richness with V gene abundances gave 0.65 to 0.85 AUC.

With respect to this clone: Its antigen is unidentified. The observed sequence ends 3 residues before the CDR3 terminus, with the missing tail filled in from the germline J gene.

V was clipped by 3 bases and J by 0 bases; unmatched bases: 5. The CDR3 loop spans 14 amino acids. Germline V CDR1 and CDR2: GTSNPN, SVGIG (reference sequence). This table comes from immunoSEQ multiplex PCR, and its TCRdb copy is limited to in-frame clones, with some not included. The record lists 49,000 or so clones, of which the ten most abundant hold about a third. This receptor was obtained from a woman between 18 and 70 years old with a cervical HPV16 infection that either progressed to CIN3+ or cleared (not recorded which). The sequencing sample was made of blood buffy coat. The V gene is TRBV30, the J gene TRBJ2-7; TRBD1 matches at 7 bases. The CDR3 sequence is CAWSGDRDSYEQYF. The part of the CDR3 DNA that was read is TGTGCCTGGAGCGGTGACAGGGACTCCTACGAG.